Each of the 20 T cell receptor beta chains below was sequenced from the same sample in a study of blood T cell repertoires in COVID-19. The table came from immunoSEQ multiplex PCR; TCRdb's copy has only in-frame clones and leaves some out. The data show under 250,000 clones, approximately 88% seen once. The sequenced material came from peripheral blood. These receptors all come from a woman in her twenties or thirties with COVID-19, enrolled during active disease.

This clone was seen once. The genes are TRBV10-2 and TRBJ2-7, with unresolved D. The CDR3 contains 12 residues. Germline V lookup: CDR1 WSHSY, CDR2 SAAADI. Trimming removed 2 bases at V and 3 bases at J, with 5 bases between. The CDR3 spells CASSEGLYEQYV. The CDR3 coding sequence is TGCGCCAGCAGTGAGGGGCTCTACGAGCAGTACGTC.

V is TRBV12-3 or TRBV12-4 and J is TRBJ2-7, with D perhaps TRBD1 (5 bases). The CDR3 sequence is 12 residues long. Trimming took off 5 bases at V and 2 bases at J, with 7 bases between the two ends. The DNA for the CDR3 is TGTGCCAGCAGTCAGGGCGCCTACGAGCAGTACTTC. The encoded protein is CASSQGAYEQYF.

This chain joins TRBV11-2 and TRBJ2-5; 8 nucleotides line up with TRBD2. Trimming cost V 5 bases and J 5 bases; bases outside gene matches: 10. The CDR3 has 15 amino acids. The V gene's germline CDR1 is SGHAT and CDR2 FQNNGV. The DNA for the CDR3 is TGTGCCAGCAGCGCAGCCGGGACTAGTAGGGAGACCCAGTACTTC. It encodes CASSAAGTSRETQYF.

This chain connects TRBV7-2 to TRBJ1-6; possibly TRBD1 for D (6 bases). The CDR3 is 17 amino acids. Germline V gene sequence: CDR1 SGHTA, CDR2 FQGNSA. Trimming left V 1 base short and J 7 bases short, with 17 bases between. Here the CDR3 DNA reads TGTGCCAGCAGCTTAGTGGGAGGGGGAAGCCCCAATTCACCCCTCCACTTT. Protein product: CASSLVGGGSPNSPLHF.

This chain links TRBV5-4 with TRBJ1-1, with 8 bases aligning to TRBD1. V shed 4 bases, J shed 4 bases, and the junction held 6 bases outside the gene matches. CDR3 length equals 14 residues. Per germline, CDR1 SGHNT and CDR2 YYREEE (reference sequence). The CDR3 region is CASSVEDRGTEAFF. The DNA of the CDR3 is TGTGCCAGCAGCGTCGAAGACAGGGGCACTGAAGCTTTCTTT.

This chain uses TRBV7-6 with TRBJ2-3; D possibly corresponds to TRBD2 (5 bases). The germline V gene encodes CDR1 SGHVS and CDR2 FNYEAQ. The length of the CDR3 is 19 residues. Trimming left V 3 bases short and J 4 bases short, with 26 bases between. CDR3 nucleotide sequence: TGTGCCAGCAGCTTTGGGTCCCCCGGTAACGGGGAGCGCGCAGATACGCAGTATTTT. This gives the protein CASSFGSPGNGERADTQYF.

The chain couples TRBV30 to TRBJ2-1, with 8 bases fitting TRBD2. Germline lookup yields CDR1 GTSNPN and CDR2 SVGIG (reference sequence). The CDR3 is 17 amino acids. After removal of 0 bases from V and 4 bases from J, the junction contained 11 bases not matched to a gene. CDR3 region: CAWSVLGSSGLYNEQFF. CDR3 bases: TGTGCCTGGAGTGTTTTAGGGTCTAGCGGGCTTTACAATGAGCAGTTCTTC.

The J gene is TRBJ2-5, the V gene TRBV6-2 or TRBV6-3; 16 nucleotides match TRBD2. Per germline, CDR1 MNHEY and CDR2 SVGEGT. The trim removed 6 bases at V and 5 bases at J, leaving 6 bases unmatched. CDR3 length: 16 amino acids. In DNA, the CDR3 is TGTGCCAGCAGCCGGGGACTAGCGGGGGGGCGTGAGACCCAGTACTTC. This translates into CASSRGLAGGRETQYF.

The CDR3 bases are TGTGCCAGCAGTTACCCGGGACAGGGTTTGTATGGCTACACCTTC. Protein: CASSYPGQGLYGYTF. The J gene is TRBJ1-2, the V gene TRBV6-2 or TRBV6-3; TRBD1 aligns across 9 bases. J gave up 5 bases and V 2 bases, and 6 bases lay outside the gene matches. CDR3 length: 15 amino acids. Germline-derived CDR1 and CDR2 are MNHEY and SVGEGT.

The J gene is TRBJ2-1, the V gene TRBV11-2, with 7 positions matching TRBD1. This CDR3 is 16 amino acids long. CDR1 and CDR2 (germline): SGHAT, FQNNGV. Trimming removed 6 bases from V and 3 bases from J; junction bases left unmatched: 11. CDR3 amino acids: CASRSVRDSLYNEQFF. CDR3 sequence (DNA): TGTGCCAGCAGGTCCGTACGGGACAGCCTCTACAATGAGCAGTTCTTC.

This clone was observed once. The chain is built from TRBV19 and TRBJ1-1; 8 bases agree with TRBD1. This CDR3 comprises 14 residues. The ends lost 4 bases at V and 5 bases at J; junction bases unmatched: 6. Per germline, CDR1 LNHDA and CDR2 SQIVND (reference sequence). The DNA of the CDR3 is TGTGCCAGTAGTACACGGACAGGGAAGACTGAAGCTTTCTTT. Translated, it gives CASSTRTGKTEAFF.

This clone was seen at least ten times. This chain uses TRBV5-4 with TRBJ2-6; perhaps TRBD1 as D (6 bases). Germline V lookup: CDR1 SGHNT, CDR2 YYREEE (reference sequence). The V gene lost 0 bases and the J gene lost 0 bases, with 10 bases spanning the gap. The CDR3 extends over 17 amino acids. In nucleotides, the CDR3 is TGTGCCAGCAGCTTGGGCGGCAGGGGCTCTGGGGCCAACGTCCTGACTTTC. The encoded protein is CASSLGGRGSGANVLTF.

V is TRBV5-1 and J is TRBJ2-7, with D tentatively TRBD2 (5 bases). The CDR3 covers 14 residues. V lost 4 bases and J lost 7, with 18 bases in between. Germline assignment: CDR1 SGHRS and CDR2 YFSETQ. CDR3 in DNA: TGCGCCAGCAGCAGAAACATGGGTGGCGGGGAGCAGTACTTC. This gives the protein CASSRNMGGGEQYF.

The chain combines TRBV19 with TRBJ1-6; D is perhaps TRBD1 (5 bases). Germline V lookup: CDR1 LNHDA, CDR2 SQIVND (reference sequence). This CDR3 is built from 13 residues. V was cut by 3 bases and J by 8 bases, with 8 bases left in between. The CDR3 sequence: CASSIGGDSPLHF. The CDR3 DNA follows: TGTGCCAGTAGTATCGGGGGGGATTCACCCCTCCACTTT. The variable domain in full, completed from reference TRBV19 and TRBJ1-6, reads DGGITQSPKYLFRKEGQNVTLSCEQNLNHDAMYWYRQDPGQGLRLIYYSQIVNDFQKGDIAEGYSVSREKKESFPLTVTSAQKNPTAFYLCASSIGGDSPLHFGNGTRLTVT.

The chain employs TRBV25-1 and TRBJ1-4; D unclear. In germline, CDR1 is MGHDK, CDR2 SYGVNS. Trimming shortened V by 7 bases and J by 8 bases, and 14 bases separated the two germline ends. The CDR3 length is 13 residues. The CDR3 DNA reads TGTGCCAGCAAGGGAGACGCCCGGGAAAAACTGTTTTTT. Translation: CASKGDAREKLFF. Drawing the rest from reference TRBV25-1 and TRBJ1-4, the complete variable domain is EADIYQTPRYLVIGTGKKITLECSQTMGHDKMYWYQQDPGMELHLIHYSYGVNSTEKGDLSSESTVSRIRTEHFPLTLESARPSHTSQYLCASKGDAREKLFFGSGTQLSVL.

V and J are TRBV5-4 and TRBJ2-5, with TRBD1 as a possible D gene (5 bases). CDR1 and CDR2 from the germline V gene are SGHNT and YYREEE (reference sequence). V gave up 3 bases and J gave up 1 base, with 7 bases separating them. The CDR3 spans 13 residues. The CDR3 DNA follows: TGTGCCAGCAGCTATGGGGCCCAAGAGACCCAGTACTTC. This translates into CASSYGAQETQYF.

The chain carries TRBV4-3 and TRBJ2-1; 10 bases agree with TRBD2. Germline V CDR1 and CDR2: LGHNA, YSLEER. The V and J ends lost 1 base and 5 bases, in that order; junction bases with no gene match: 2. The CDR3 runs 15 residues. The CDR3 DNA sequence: TGCGCCAGCAGCCAAGTAGCGGGGGGCCACAATGAGCAGTTCTTC. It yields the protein CASSQVAGGHNEQFF.

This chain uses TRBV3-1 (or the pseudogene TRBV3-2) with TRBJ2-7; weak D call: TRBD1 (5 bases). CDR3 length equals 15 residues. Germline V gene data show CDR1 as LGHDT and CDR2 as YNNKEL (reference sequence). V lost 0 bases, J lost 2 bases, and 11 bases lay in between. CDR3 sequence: CASSQEAGSTYEQYV. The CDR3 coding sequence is TGTGCCAGCAGCCAAGAAGCAGGGTCGACCTACGAGCAGTACGTC.

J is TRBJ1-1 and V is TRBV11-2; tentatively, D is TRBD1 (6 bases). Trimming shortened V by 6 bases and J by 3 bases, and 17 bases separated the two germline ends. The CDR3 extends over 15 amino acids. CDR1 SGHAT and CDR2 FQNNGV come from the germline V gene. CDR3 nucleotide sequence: TGTGCCAGCAGGCTACTCTACAGGGTGGACACTGAAGCTTTCTTT. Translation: CASRLLYRVDTEAFF.

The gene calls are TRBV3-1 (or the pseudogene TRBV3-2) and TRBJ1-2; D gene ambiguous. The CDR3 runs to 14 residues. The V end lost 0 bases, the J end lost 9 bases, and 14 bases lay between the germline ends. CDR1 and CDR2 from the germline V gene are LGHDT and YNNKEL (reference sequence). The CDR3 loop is CASSQDATQSRYTF. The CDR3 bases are TGTGCCAGCAGCCAAGATGCCACCCAGTCGCGCTACACCTTC.